A single sample gave rise to the 12 T cell receptor beta chains below, sequenced in a study of blood T cell repertoires in COVID-19. Measured with immunoSEQ multiplex PCR; TCRdb has only the in-frame clones, and not every one. The repertoire holds about 220,000 clones, with around four fifths as singletons. Sequenced input: peripheral blood. These receptors all come from a woman aged 55-75 years who had recovered from COVID-19.

The CDR3 region has the DNA TGTGCCATCAGCGAAAACTTGTATGGCTACACCTTC. It translates to CAISENLYGYTF. J is TRBJ1-2 and V is TRBV10-3; D ambiguous. Germline V gene lookup returns CDR1 ENHRY and CDR2 SYGVKD. Trimming stripped 6 bases from V and 5 bases from J, with 10 bases between. The CDR3 sequence is 12 residues long.

For the CDR3, the DNA is TGCGCCAGCATGCGAGAAGGGCTAGCGGCAGAGACCCAGTACTTC. Translated: CASMREGLAAETQYF. This chain connects TRBV10-2 to TRBJ2-5; 7 bases map to TRBD2. This CDR3 is built from 15 residues. Germline V gives CDR1 WSHSY, CDR2 SAAADI. V lost 7 bases and J lost 4; bases outside the gene matches: 12.

V usage is TRBV11-2 and J usage is TRBJ2-7; maybe TRBD2 (6 bases). Trimming took off 1 base at V and 5 bases at J, with 12 bases between the two ends. Germline V gene lookup returns CDR1 SGHAT and CDR2 FQNNGV. The CDR3 loop spans 14 amino acids. CDR3 in amino acids: CASSLGGLGDEQYF. The DNA for the CDR3 is TGTGCCAGCAGCTTAGGGGGACTGGGGGACGAGCAGTACTTC.

The rearrangement joins TRBV19 to TRBJ2-7; 11 bases match TRBD2. This CDR3 region has 14 residues. Germline CDR1 is LNHDA and CDR2 is SQIVND (reference sequence). V was clipped by 7 bases and J by 4 bases; unmatched bases: 6. The CDR3 spells CASKLAGDVYEQYF. The CDR3 DNA sequence: TGTGCCAGTAAACTAGCGGGAGATGTTTACGAGCAGTACTTC.

This chain connects TRBV19 to TRBJ2-1, with 12 nucleotides matching TRBD2. The V gene's germline CDR1 is LNHDA and CDR2 SQIVND (reference sequence). J lost 8 bases, V lost 8 bases, and 10 bases had no gene match. This CDR3 region has 15 residues. For the CDR3, the DNA is TGTGCCAGTTCGCTAGCGGGGGGGCCGGAGTATGAGCAGTTCTTC. This codes for CASSLAGGPEYEQFF.

The V and J genes are TRBV6-2 or TRBV6-3 and TRBJ1-2; no firm D call. V lost 6 bases and J lost 5, with 10 bases in between. Per the germline V gene, CDR1 is MNHEY and CDR2 is SVGEGT. The CDR3 consists of 12 residues. CDR3 DNA: TGTGCCAGCAGCCGATCGGGGTATGGCTACACCTTC. Its protein is CASSRSGYGYTF.

In this sample, this clone turned up once. V usage is TRBV3-1 (or the pseudogene TRBV3-2) and J usage is TRBJ2-6; TRBD2 aligns across 8 bases. The CDR3 totals 15 residues. J was trimmed by 2 bases and V by 4 bases; bases with no gene match: 1. CDR1 is LGHDT and CDR2 is YNNKEL in the germline V gene (reference sequence). The CDR3 reads CASSPRGAGANVLTF. In DNA form, the CDR3 reads TGTGCCAGCAGCCCGCGGGGGGCTGGGGCCAACGTCCTGACTTTC.

The genes are TRBV5-1 and TRBJ1-3; 10 bases align to TRBD1. CDR1 is SGHRS and CDR2 is YFSETQ in the germline V gene. This CDR3 is built from 18 residues. V lost 1 base and J lost 0; bases outside the gene matches: 7. For the CDR3, the DNA is TGCGCCAGCAGCTTGTTCCCGGGACAGGGGATCTCTGGAAACACCATATATTTT. It codes for CASSLFPGQGISGNTIYF.

This rearrangement joins TRBV10-3 to TRBJ2-1, with 10 bases that match TRBD2. The CDR3 has 17 amino acids. Germline V gene data show CDR1 as ENHRY and CDR2 as SYGVKD. V shed 6 bases, J shed 7 bases, and the junction held 15 bases outside the gene matches. The CDR3 DNA reads as TGTGCCATCAGCCGATGGACTAGCGGCAAGAGAGGGAATGAGCAGTTCTTC. Translating gives CAISRWTSGKRGNEQFF.

The chain uses TRBV3-1 (or the pseudogene TRBV3-2) and TRBJ2-5; D is uncertain. Per the germline V gene, CDR1 is LGHDT and CDR2 is YNNKEL (reference sequence). The CDR3 runs to 15 residues. Trimming shortened V by 5 bases and J by 1 base, and 14 bases separated the two germline ends. In DNA, the CDR3 is TGTGCCAGCAGCAGAAGCGTACTAACCCAAGAGACCCAGTACTTC. It is translated as CASSRSVLTQETQYF.

This clone was observed a handful of times. This rearrangement joins TRBV6-6 to TRBJ2-5; 9 bases line up with TRBD2. The germline CDR1 and CDR2 sequences are MNHNY and SVGAGI (reference sequence). The length of the CDR3 is 15 residues. The junction had 6 bases not matched to a gene; V was cut back by 6 bases and J by 1 base. The CDR3: CASSHLAGTQETQYF. Here the CDR3 DNA reads TGTGCCAGCAGCCATCTAGCGGGGACCCAAGAGACCCAGTACTTC.

The chain joins TRBV4-1 to TRBJ2-3; 9 nucleotides match TRBD2. Germline loops: CDR1 MGHRA, CDR2 YSYEKL. The CDR3 length is 15 residues. Unmatched junction bases numbered 7, after V lost 1 base and J lost 8 bases. As DNA, the CDR3 is TGCGCCAGCAGCCAAGTAGGGACTAGCTATGGTACGCAGTATTTT. Amino acid sequence: CASSQVGTSYGTQYF.